This T cell receptor (beta chain) stems from a study of OX40 agonist ivuxolimab in advanced cancers. Turning to the overall study: Ivuxolimab was an agonistic, fully human IgG2 monoclonal antibody directed against OX40 (CD134), a costimulatory receptor. Prior anti-PD-1, anti-PD-L1 or anti-CTLA-4 therapy was permitted, and checkpoint inhibitors had been received by about 37% of dose-escalation patients. Of the roughly 51 patients in dose escalation, about 19 had hepatocellular carcinoma, about 15 had melanoma, 9 had renal cell carcinoma and 9 had head and neck cancer. The paper describes the monotherapy dose-escalation part (N of about 55 patients) of the phase I trial of ivuxolimab. In the dose-escalation cohort, roughly 80% of patients were male, and the mean age was approximately 55 years, with a range of about 23 to 80. Intravenous ivuxolimab was administered to patients every 2 weeks at six dose levels: 0.01, 0.1, 0.3, 1.5, 3 and 10 mg/kg. The purpose of peripheral TCRbeta sequencing was to test whether ivuxolimab changed TCR sequence diversity and led to clonal T-cell expansion. Partial responses were achieved by three dose-escalation patients, of whom one had hepatocellular carcinoma and two had cutaneous melanoma. What the authors observed across the whole study: Low levels of normalized T-cell clonal expansion were also seen in some patients who did not respond. After ivuxolimab, more expanded clones were found on average in CD8+ T cells than in CD4+ T cells. In partial responders in the 0.1-3.0 mg/kg groups, normalized peripheral clonal expansion was found to be among the lowest, especially among CD8+ T cells. The antigen specificity of the clonally expanded peripheral T cells was not determined. At doses from 0.1 to 3.0 mg/kg, clonal expansion was seen in both CD4+ and CD8+ blood T cells between baseline and week 6.

As concerns this clone: Its antigen is currently not known. There are no base qualities to consult, and no much larger clone falls within one base.

V loses 7 bases at its end and J loses 6 bases; junction bases beyond the gene matches: 8. The CDR3, cysteine through phenylalanine, is 15 amino acids long. CDR3 DNA is the only sequence kept; it has 45 bases, read in frame from the first base. Per the germline V gene, SQVTM is the CDR1 and ANQGSEA is the CDR2. Genomic DNA was extracted from sorted cells for sequencing of the TCRbeta CDR3 region. TCRbeta CDR3 regions were sequenced using the immunoSEQ Assay. Drawn from immuneACCESS, this table holds only the in-frame rearrangements with V and J called that TCRdb kept. Clones are partly lost; checked studies trace under half to an unresolved V gene and leave the rest unexplained. This sample holds about 96,000 clones; roughly 87% were observed only once. Around 1.5% of the sample lies in the top ten. The trial excluded patients who had a history of autoimmune disease or who were on systemic immunosuppression. Peripheral blood for TCR sequencing was collected from all dose cohorts at baseline, on cycle 4 day 1, and on cycle 7 day 1. The samples were taken from a phase I, first-in-human, multicenter, open-label dose-escalation trial of ivuxolimab. Adults with locally advanced or metastatic head and neck squamous cell, hepatocellular, melanoma or renal cell carcinoma were enrolled in the trial. Before TCR sequencing, CD4+ T cells and CD8+ T cells were sorted from peripheral blood as separate populations.

This clonotype was sampled from an adult with an advanced solid tumor such as melanoma, head and neck, liver or kidney cancer. Sequenced material: CD4+ or CD8+ T cells sorted from blood, taken in a trial of the OX40 agonist ivuxolimab. The V and J segments used are TRBV29-1 and TRBJ2-1; 14 bases in the junction line up with TRBD2. The DNA sequence follows: TGCAGCGCCCGGGGCGGGACTAGCGGGAGCAATGAGCAGTTCTTC. Translated, it reads CSARGGTSGSNEQFF.